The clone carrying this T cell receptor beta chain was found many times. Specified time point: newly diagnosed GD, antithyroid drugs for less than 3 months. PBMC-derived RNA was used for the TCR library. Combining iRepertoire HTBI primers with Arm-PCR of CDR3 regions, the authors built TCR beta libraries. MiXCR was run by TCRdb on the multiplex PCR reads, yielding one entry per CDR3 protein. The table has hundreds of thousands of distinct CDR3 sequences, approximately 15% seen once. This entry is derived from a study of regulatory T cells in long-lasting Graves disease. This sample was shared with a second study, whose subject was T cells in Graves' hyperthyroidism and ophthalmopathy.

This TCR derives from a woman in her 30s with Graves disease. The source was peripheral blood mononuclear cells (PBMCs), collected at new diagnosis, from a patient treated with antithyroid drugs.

In DNA form, the CDR3 reads TGTGCCAGCAGCGACTGGGCTACAGTTTACTTC. Its translation is CASSDWATVYF. V gene TRBV6-2 or TRBV6-3 combines with J gene TRBJ2-4; D is ambiguous. Trimming removed 6 bases from V and 16 bases from J, with 16 bases in between. Germline V CDR1 and CDR2: MNHEY, SVGEGT. This CDR3 is 11 amino acids long.